The 21 T cell receptor beta chains below all came from one sample that was sequenced in a study of T cell responses to AZD1222 COVID-19 vaccine. Sequencing used immunoSEQ multiplex PCR; TCRdb keeps in-frame clones, though not all of them. Of some 130,000 clones in the sample, 93% are singletons; the top ten hold roughly 1%. Specimen: peripheral blood, collected on day 0 of AZD1222 vaccination. Every receptor here comes from an adult in good health.

This clone was recorded once. V usage is TRBV10-3 and J usage is TRBJ2-2, with 7 bases matching TRBD1. V was clipped by 11 bases and J by 1 base; unmatched bases: 4. The CDR3 is 13 amino acids. Looked up from germline, CDR1 is ENHRY and CDR2 is SYGVKD. The CDR3 DNA reads TGTGCCCTCCGGGACAGGAACACCGGGGAGCTGTTTTTT. It translates to CALRDRNTGELFF.

V and J are TRBV29-1 and TRBJ1-2; D is perhaps TRBD1 (5 bases). The CDR3 totals 11 residues. V lost 4 bases and J 8 bases, leaving 11 bases between the germline ends. Germline V lookup: CDR1 SQVTM, CDR2 ANQGSEA. The chain's CDR3 is CSVVRQLGYTF. The CDR3 DNA follows: TGCAGCGTTGTGAGACAGTTGGGCTACACCTTC.

The rearrangement links TRBV5-5 to TRBJ1-3; 8 bases agree with TRBD1. The CDR3 totals 13 residues. Germline V gene lookup returns CDR1 SGHKS and CDR2 YYEKEE (reference sequence). V gave up 4 bases and J gave up 7 bases; unmatched junction bases: 4. CDR3 nucleotides: TGTGCCAGCAGCCAAACAGGGGGGAACACCATATATTTT. Its protein is CASSQTGGNTIYF.

The chain uses TRBV5-8 and TRBJ2-1; TRBD1 might be the D (5 bases). Trimming took off 4 bases at V and 4 bases at J, with 9 bases between the two ends. CDR1 and CDR2 (germline): SGHTS, YDEGEE. CDR3 length: 13 amino acids. Here the CDR3 DNA reads TGTGCCAGCAGCCGTGGGGCTTACAATGAGCAGTTCTTC. This sequence encodes CASSRGAYNEQFF.

The V gene is TRBV29-1, the J gene TRBJ1-2; D is possibly TRBD1 (6 bases). Germline V gene sequence: CDR1 SQVTM, CDR2 ANQGSEA. Trimming pared 6 bases from V and 8 bases from J, leaving 16 bases between. The CDR3 loop spans 12 amino acids. The CDR3 reads CSVQQGSGGYTF. The CDR3 DNA is TGCAGCGTACAACAGGGATCGGGAGGCTACACCTTC.

In this sample, this clone turned up once. The chain uses TRBV11-3 and TRBJ1-1; weak D call: TRBD1 (6 bases). This CDR3 is built from 14 residues. V lost 4 bases to trimming and J lost 4 bases, with 13 bases between them. The germline CDR1 and CDR2 sequences are SGHNT and YENEEA. CDR3 protein: CASSSSPRGTEAFF. As DNA, the CDR3 is TGTGCCAGCAGCTCCTCTCCCAGGGGCACTGAAGCTTTCTTT.

CDR3 protein: CASSIGPRGYGYTF. The CDR3 DNA sequence: TGTGCCAGCAGCATTGGACCGCGGGGCTATGGCTACACCTTC. The chain combines TRBV7-2 with TRBJ1-2; D unclear. The CDR3 length is 14 residues. With 5 bases removed from V and 4 bases from J, the gap between germline ends came to 14 bases. Looked up from germline, CDR1 is SGHTA and CDR2 is FQGNSA.

This chain connects TRBV9 to TRBJ2-2; D is unresolved. V gave up 3 bases and J gave up 3 bases, with 3 bases separating them. The germline V gene encodes CDR1 SGDLS and CDR2 YYNGEE. The CDR3 consists of 12 residues. This CDR3 is CASSAYTGELFF. Written as DNA, the CDR3 is TGTGCCAGCAGCGCCTACACCGGGGAGCTGTTTTTT.

The genes are TRBV15 and TRBJ1-4; the D gene is possibly TRBD1 (5 bases). V dropped 1 base and J dropped 2 bases, with 8 bases sitting between them. The germline gives CDR1 LNHNV, CDR2 YYDKDF (reference sequence). This CDR3 has 15 residues. CDR3 protein: CATSRGAGTNEKLFF. The CDR3 DNA is TGTGCCACCAGCAGAGGAGCAGGGACTAATGAAAAACTGTTTTTT.

To note about this clone: Other nucleotide sequences in the sample specify the same CDR3. The chain has TRBV7-2 and TRBJ1-5, with D perhaps matching TRBD1 (5 bases). Trimming shortened V by 1 base and J by 1 base, and 11 bases separated the two germline ends. The CDR3 sequence is 16 residues long. Germline lookup yields CDR1 SGHTA and CDR2 FQGNSA. This CDR3 reads CASSLDGGGSNQPQHF. DNA for the CDR3: TGTGCCAGCAGCTTAGACGGGGGAGGAAGCAATCAGCCCCAGCATTTT.

The chain joins TRBV2 to TRBJ1-1, with 7 bases fitting TRBD1. The CDR3 loop spans 17 amino acids. The V and J ends lost 5 bases and 0 bases, in that order; junction bases with no gene match: 12. Germline V gene data show CDR1 as SNHLY and CDR2 as FYNNEI. The CDR3 DNA follows: TGTGCCAGCAGTAACGGGACAGTAAGGAATATGAACACTGAAGCTTTCTTT. It is translated as CASSNGTVRNMNTEAFF.

CDR3 in DNA: TGCGCCAGCAGCTTAGCCGGGGGGACCTCGGGTACGCAGTATTTT. Translation gives CASSLAGGTSGTQYF. The chain is built from TRBV5-1 and TRBJ2-3, with 7 bases that match TRBD2. Germline lookup yields CDR1 SGHRS and CDR2 YFSETQ. The V gene end was trimmed by 2 bases and the J gene end by 8 bases; junction bases not matched to a gene: 11. This CDR3 contains 15 residues.

The gene calls are TRBV19 and TRBJ2-5, with no clear D. Between the trimmed V and J ends, which lost 5 bases and 5 bases, there was a span of 12 bases. Germline V gene sequence: CDR1 LNHDA, CDR2 SQIVND (reference sequence). The CDR3 length is 13 residues. This CDR3 reads CASSPGTLETQYF. DNA of the CDR3: TGTGCCAGTAGTCCAGGCACTCTGGAGACCCAGTACTTC.

The chain is built from TRBV20-1 and TRBJ2-1; D remains ambiguous. CDR3 length: 11 amino acids. Germline values: CDR1 DFQATT, CDR2 SNEGSKA (reference sequence). V was pared by 8 bases and J by 8 bases, with 13 bases between. CDR3 loop: CSPADEDEQFF. The CDR3 DNA follows: TGCAGTCCTGCAGACGAGGATGAGCAGTTCTTC.

This chain uses TRBV27 with TRBJ2-2; D uncertain. Germline values: CDR1 MNHEY, CDR2 SMNVEV (reference sequence). The CDR3 totals 13 residues. V was trimmed by 2 bases and J by 2 bases, leaving 3 bases between them. In nucleotides, the CDR3 is TGTGCCAGCAGTTTACTTAACACCGGGGAGCTGTTTTTT. Translation gives CASSLLNTGELFF.

CDR3 nucleotide sequence: TGTGCCAGCGGAAGGACGGGCTACAATGAGCAGTTCTTC. Translation gives CASGRTGYNEQFF. The genes are TRBV27 and TRBJ2-1; the D is unclear. The CDR3 totals 13 residues. CDR1 MNHEY and CDR2 SMNVEV come from the germline V gene (reference sequence). V gave up 8 bases and J gave up 3 bases, with 11 bases separating them.

V gene TRBV19 combines with J gene TRBJ1-1; 7 nucleotides align to TRBD1. The V gene's germline CDR1 is LNHDA and CDR2 SQIVND (reference sequence). The junction had 9 bases not matched to a gene; V was cut back by 5 bases and J by 6 bases. CDR3 length: 14 amino acids. The DNA of the CDR3 is TGTGCCAGTAGTCTCCAGGGGGTCGGAGCTGAAGCTTTCTTT. Protein product: CASSLQGVGAEAFF.

CDR3 in amino acids: CATSDRSVTLGSYNEQFF. Here the CDR3 DNA reads TGTGCCACCAGTGACCGCTCCGTGACGTTGGGCTCCTACAATGAGCAGTTCTTC. This sequence joins TRBV24-1 and TRBJ2-1; D is unclear. This CDR3 spans 18 amino acids. CDR1 and CDR2 from the germline V gene are KGHDR and SFDVKD. Trimming pared 4 bases from V and 0 bases from J, leaving 18 bases between.

The V gene is TRBV30, the J gene TRBJ2-5; D remains unclear. The CDR3 has 11 residues. Germline V gene data show CDR1 as GTSNPN and CDR2 as SVGIG (reference sequence). V was shortened by 0 bases and J by 5 bases, with 4 bases between the two germline ends. CDR3 nucleotides: TGTGCCTGGAGTGTGATGGAGACCCAGTACTTC. It yields the protein CAWSVMETQYF.

This clone was found a few times. The CDR3 sequence: CASSPTGGLGGGYTF. The CDR3 DNA is TGTGCCAGCAGCCCCACGGGAGGGCTCGGTGGTGGCTACACCTTC. The V gene is TRBV5-4, the J gene TRBJ1-2; no firm D call. The CDR3 length is 15 residues. The V gene's germline CDR1 is SGHNT and CDR2 YYREEE (reference sequence). Trimming took off 4 bases at V and 7 bases at J, with 20 bases between the two ends.

In its sample, this clone was seen once. The gene calls are TRBV10-2 and TRBJ1-2; D unresolved. This CDR3 region has 12 residues. Germline values: CDR1 WSHSY, CDR2 SAAADI. The V and J ends lost 0 bases and 7 bases respectively, with 6 bases between them. Here the CDR3 DNA reads TGCGCCAGCAGTGAGTCGATGGGTGGCTACACCTTC. Encoded protein: CASSESMGGYTF.